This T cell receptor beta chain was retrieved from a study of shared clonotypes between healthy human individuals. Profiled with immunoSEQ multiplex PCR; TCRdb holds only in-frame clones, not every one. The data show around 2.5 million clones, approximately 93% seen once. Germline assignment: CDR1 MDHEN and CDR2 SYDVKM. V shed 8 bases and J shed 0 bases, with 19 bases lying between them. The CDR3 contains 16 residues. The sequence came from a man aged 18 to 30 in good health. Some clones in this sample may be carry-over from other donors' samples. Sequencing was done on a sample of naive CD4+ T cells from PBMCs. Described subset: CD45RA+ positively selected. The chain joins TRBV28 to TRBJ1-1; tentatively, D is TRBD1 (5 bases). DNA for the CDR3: TGTGCCAGCGGGCCCCCAGGGTTGTCGATGAACACTGAAGCTTTCTTT. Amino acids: CASGPPGLSMNTEAFF.